Presented here are 24 T cell receptor beta chains from one specimen sequenced in a study of T cells and Merkel cell carcinoma outcomes. Clones were read by immunoSEQ multiplex PCR, and TCRdb kept only the in-frame ones, dropping some. The sample yields about 15,000 clones, around 81% seen once. Source material: tumor tissue from Merkel cell carcinoma. These receptors all come from a human donor with Merkel cell carcinoma.

The V and J genes are TRBV10-3 and TRBJ1-2; D possibly corresponds to TRBD1 (5 bases). Germline values: CDR1 ENHRY, CDR2 SYGVKD. V dropped 0 bases and J dropped 7 bases, with 12 bases sitting between them. CDR3 length: 14 amino acids. CDR3 protein: CAISESTGSGGYTF. The CDR3 DNA is TGTGCCATCAGTGAGTCAACAGGATCGGGTGGCTACACCTTC.

The CDR3 coding sequence is TGTGCCAGCAGTGACCGTGGTTCGCAGTATTTT. Its translation is CASSDRGSQYF. V gene TRBV2 combines with J gene TRBJ2-3; D remains ambiguous. This CDR3 region has 11 residues. Germline V gene sequence: CDR1 SNHLY, CDR2 FYNNEI. With 3 bases removed from V and 10 bases from J, the gap between germline ends came to 8 bases.

This clone is labeled as medium-sized. The V and J genes are TRBV30 and TRBJ2-7; D perhaps matches TRBD1 (5 bases). V gave up 0 bases and J gave up 6 bases, with 18 bases separating them. There are 15 residues in the CDR3. The germline V gene encodes CDR1 GTSNPN and CDR2 SVGIG (reference sequence). The DNA of the CDR3 is TGTGCCTGGAGTGTACTTCGGCAGGGTCTAGGCGAGCAGTACTTC. Translating gives CAWSVLRQGLGEQYF.

This chain links TRBV5-1 with TRBJ1-1; 9 nucleotides line up with TRBD1. The CDR3 loop spans 15 amino acids. The V segment lost 0 bases and the J segment 4 bases; nucleotides outside the gene matches: 4. Germline CDR1 reads SGHRS; CDR2 reads YFSETQ. CDR3 DNA: TGCGCCAGCAGCTTGGGGGGACAGGGCCCCACTGAAGCTTTCTTT. Residues: CASSLGGQGPTEAFF.

This rearrangement joins TRBV5-8 to TRBJ2-1, with TRBD2 matching 9 bases. Germline V CDR1 and CDR2: SGHTS, YDEGEE. Trimming cost V 2 bases and J 3 bases; bases outside gene matches: 3. This CDR3 comprises 15 residues. The CDR3 here is CASSFWRGGYNEQFF. CDR3 in DNA: TGTGCCAGCAGCTTTTGGCGGGGGGGCTACAATGAGCAGTTCTTC.

The sample holds one count of this clone. This chain uses TRBV5-8 with TRBJ2-6; D is ambiguous. Germline V gene sequence: CDR1 SGHTS, CDR2 YDEGEE. The CDR3 extends over 16 amino acids. Trimming cost V 4 bases and J 0 bases, with 11 bases left between them. Written as DNA, the CDR3 is TGTGCCAGCAGCCCGGACGGAAGCTCTGGGGCCAACGTCCTGACTTTC. Its protein product is CASSPDGSSGANVLTF.

This clone was seen a handful of times. The chain joins TRBV28 to TRBJ1-1; D gene unclear. Trimming cost V 6 bases and J 1 base, with 18 bases left between them. Germline CDR1 MDHEN, CDR2 SYDVKM. The length of the CDR3 is 16 residues. In DNA form, the CDR3 reads TGTGCCAGCAGCCCCGGCTGGATGTCCCCGAACACTGAAGCTTTCTTT. Residues: CASSPGWMSPNTEAFF.

The V call is TRBV5-1, the J call TRBJ2-1; possibly TRBD1 for D (6 bases). Germline V CDR1 and CDR2: SGHRS, YFSETQ. The CDR3 sequence is 14 residues long. Trimming pared 5 bases from V and 1 base from J, leaving 10 bases between. The CDR3 protein is CASRPGQSYNEQFF. CDR3 in DNA: TGCGCCAGCAGGCCCGGACAGTCCTACAATGAGCAGTTCTTC.

The CDR3 nucleotides are TGTGCCAGCAGTGGGGGGAGGCAGGTCTATGGCTACACCTTC. Translating it yields CASSGGRQVYGYTF. The chain has TRBV6-1 and TRBJ1-2, with D possibly being TRBD1 (5 bases). Per the germline V gene, CDR1 is MNHNS and CDR2 is SASEGT. The CDR3 covers 14 residues. The V end lost 4 bases, the J end lost 4 bases, and 13 bases lay between the germline ends.

The gene calls are TRBV6-1 and TRBJ1-2; 9 nucleotides line up with TRBD1. Per germline, CDR1 MNHNS and CDR2 SASEGT. J lost 7 bases, V lost 1 base, and 7 bases had no gene match. There are 15 residues in the CDR3. The CDR3 is CASSEGYRGLTGYTF. The CDR3 region has the DNA TGTGCCAGCAGTGAAGGGTACAGGGGGCTTACTGGCTACACCTTC.

By frequency in the sample, this clone is medium-sized (0.01 to 0.1%). J is TRBJ1-2 and V is TRBV19, with 8 bases aligning to TRBD1. The J segment lost 1 base and the V segment lost 5 bases, leaving 6 bases of the junction unmatched. The CDR3 is made up of 15 amino acids. Germline V gene lookup returns CDR1 LNHDA and CDR2 SQIVND (reference sequence). Here the CDR3 reads CASSQTGADNYGYTF. CDR3 sequence (DNA): TGTGCCAGTAGTCAGACAGGGGCCGATAACTATGGCTACACCTTC.

The CDR3 nucleotides are TGTGCCAGCAGCCTCTATACCGTAGGTCCCGATGGCTACACCTTC. The encoded protein is CASSLYTVGPDGYTF. The gene calls are TRBV5-4 and TRBJ1-2; no clear D. CDR3 size: 15 residues. In germline, CDR1 is SGHNT, CDR2 YYREEE (reference sequence). Between the trimmed V and J ends, which lost 4 bases and 6 bases, there was a span of 19 bases.

The rearrangement links TRBV28 to TRBJ1-5; D ambiguous. Germline V gene lookup returns CDR1 MDHEN and CDR2 SYDVKM. The V gene lost 10 bases and the J gene lost 1 base, with 14 bases spanning the gap. The CDR3 spans 14 residues. CDR3 region: CATRTDLSNQPQHF. Written as DNA, the CDR3 is TGTGCCACCAGGACCGACTTGAGCAATCAGCCCCAGCATTTT.

The gene calls are TRBV10-3 and TRBJ2-1; D is unresolved. The CDR3 sequence is 15 residues long. Between the trimmed V and J ends, which lost 4 bases and 0 bases, there was a span of 10 bases. Germline V CDR1 and CDR2: ENHRY, SYGVKD. The CDR3 sequence is CAISGSQDSYNEQFF. DNA for the CDR3: TGTGCCATCAGTGGGAGTCAAGACTCCTACAATGAGCAGTTCTTC.

This chain uses TRBV6-5 with TRBJ2-3; D is undetermined. The CDR3 consists of 13 residues. CDR1 is MNHEY, CDR2 SVGAGI, per germline. V lost 0 bases, J lost 1 base, and 2 bases lay in between. In DNA, the CDR3 is TGTGCCAGCAGTTACTCGGGCACAGATACGCAGTATTTT. It specifies CASSYSGTDTQYF.

This clone was observed once. This chain links TRBV9 with TRBJ2-5, with TRBD2 matching over 10 bases. V lost 0 bases and J lost 4; bases outside the gene matches: 9. Germline loops: CDR1 SGDLS, CDR2 YYNGEE. This CDR3 is 17 amino acids long. DNA of the CDR3: TGTGCCAGCAGCGTAGCCGGGCTAGCGGGAGTAGGAGAGACCCAGTACTTC. Translated: CASSVAGLAGVGETQYF.

CDR3 bases: TGTGCCAGCAGGGGGACAGGTTGGTCAGATACGCAGTATTTT. Its translation: CASRGTGWSDTQYF. This rearrangement joins TRBV27 to TRBJ2-3; 8 nucleotides align to TRBD1. The V segment lost 6 bases and the J segment 4 bases; nucleotides outside the gene matches: 6. The CDR3 spans 14 residues. Germline CDR1 and CDR2: MNHEY and SMNVEV (reference sequence).

This sequence joins TRBV5-6 and TRBJ1-1; perhaps TRBD1 as D (5 bases). V was cut by 3 bases and J by 1 base, with 7 bases left in between. Germline V lookup: CDR1 SGHDT, CDR2 YYEEEE. The CDR3 contains 13 residues. The CDR3 DNA reads as TGTGCCAGCAGCTGGGGCGGGAACACTGAAGCTTTCTTT. Protein: CASSWGGNTEAFF.

This chain connects TRBV19 to TRBJ2-2, with a possible D match to TRBD2 (6 bases). The CDR3 contains 15 residues. With 6 bases removed from V and 1 base from J, the gap between germline ends came to 12 bases. Germline V CDR1 and CDR2: LNHDA, SQIVND (reference sequence). The CDR3 DNA reads as TGTGCCAGTAGGGAGGGATGGAGGAACACCGGGGAGCTGTTTTTT. Amino acid sequence: CASREGWRNTGELFF.

By sample share, this clone is medium-sized. The V and J genes are TRBV27 and TRBJ1-1; the D is unclear. V was pared by 6 bases and J by 1 base, with 9 bases between. The CDR3 loop spans 13 amino acids. Germline assignment: CDR1 MNHEY and CDR2 SMNVEV (reference sequence). CDR3 sequence: CASSTTENTEAFF. CDR3 coding DNA: TGTGCCAGCAGCACAACAGAGAACACTGAAGCTTTCTTT.

The gene calls are TRBV5-1 and TRBJ2-1, with TRBD1 matching 8 bases. V trimming: 0 bases; J trimming: 4 bases; junction bases outside the gene matches: 6. The germline V gene encodes CDR1 SGHRS and CDR2 YFSETQ. CDR3 length equals 16 residues. The CDR3 nucleotides are TGCGCCAGCAGCTTGGGGACAGGGCCCCCTTACAATGAGCAGTTCTTC. Translation: CASSLGTGPPYNEQFF.

The chain couples TRBV5-1 to TRBJ1-3, with D uncertain. Germline CDR1 and CDR2: SGHRS and YFSETQ. The length of the CDR3 is 16 residues. V shed 3 bases and J shed 0 bases, with 13 bases lying between them. CDR3 in amino acids: CASSSRTSNSGNTIYF. The CDR3 bases are TGCGCCAGCAGCTCCCGGACCTCTAACTCTGGAAACACCATATATTTT.

The rearrangement uses TRBV6-1 and TRBJ2-3, with 9 bases matching TRBD2. V trimming: 1 base; J trimming: 7 bases; junction bases outside the gene matches: 3. CDR1 MNHNS and CDR2 SASEGT come from the germline V gene. The CDR3 contains 14 residues. The CDR3 sequence: CASSEGGGAYTQYF. The CDR3 DNA reads as TGTGCCAGCAGTGAAGGCGGGGGGGCCTATACGCAGTATTTT.

The chain carries TRBV7-2 and TRBJ1-4, with 7 bases matching TRBD1. Germline CDR1 is SGHTA and CDR2 is FQGNSA. This CDR3 contains 14 residues. With 3 bases clipped from V and 8 bases from J, the junction kept 6 bases outside the gene matches. Here the CDR3 DNA reads TGTGCCAGCAGCTTCACAGGGGTCGGGGAAAAACTGTTTTTT. It translates to CASSFTGVGEKLFF.